This T cell receptor beta chain was sequenced for a study of cytomegalovirus exposure and HLA in healthy donors. The wider study: The 95 to 150 validation repertoires were produced on the same platform as the roughly 660 repertoires of the first cohort. This was reported in a later analysis.

The protocol was immunoSEQ multiplex PCR, while the TCRdb copy is restricted to in-frame clones and leaves out a portion. The sample lists 95,000 to 150,000 clones; 75% to 90% were seen once. Points from the study as a whole: First-cohort TCR clusters were later found to tend to co-occur in the 120 validation repertoires.

CDR3 size: 15 residues. In germline, CDR1 is SGHRS, CDR2 YFSETQ. The V end was cut by 4 bases, the J end by 2 bases, with 15 bases between. With regard to this clone: The antigen is undetermined.

This TCR came from a woman younger than 35 in good health and CMV-seronegative. The chain links TRBV5-1 to TRBJ1-2; tentative D call: TRBD1 (6 bases). The sample taken for sequencing was PBMCs. CDR3 in DNA: TGCGCCAGCAGCCCGGGACACGGAAACAACTATGGCTACACCTTC. Translation: CASSPGHGNNYGYTF.